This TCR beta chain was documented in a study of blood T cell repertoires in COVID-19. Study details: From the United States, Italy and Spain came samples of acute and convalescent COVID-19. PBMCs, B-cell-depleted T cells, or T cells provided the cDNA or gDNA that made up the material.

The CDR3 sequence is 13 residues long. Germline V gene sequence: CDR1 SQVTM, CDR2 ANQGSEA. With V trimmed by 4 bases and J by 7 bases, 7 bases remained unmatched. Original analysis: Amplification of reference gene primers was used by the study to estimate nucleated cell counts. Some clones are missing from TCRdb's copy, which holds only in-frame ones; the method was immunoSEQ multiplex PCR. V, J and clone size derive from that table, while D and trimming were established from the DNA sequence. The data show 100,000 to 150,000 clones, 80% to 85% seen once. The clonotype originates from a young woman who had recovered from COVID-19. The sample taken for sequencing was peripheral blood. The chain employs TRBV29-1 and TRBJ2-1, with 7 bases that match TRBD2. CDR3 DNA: TGCAGCGTTGGGCTCATCGGGGGGAATGAGCAGTTCTTC. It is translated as CSVGLIGGNEQFF.